These 25 T cell receptor beta chains share one sample of origin, sequenced in a study of T cells in localized non-small cell lung cancer (dated by TCRdb to 2020 to 2021). Libraries were constructed by the immunoSEQ multiplex PCR assay. Drawn from immuneACCESS, this table holds only the in-frame rearrangements with V and J called that TCRdb kept. Clones are partly lost; checked studies trace under half to an unresolved V gene and leave the rest unexplained. The sample yields some 40,000 clones; over 85% were counted once. Around 6.9% of the sample is held by the ten biggest clonotypes. The material sequenced was peripheral blood, taken before any cancer treatment. The receptors come from a female donor over 55 with stage I lung adenocarcinoma.

The V call is TRBV27, the J call TRBJ2-2; D is unclear. The V gene lost 7 bases and the J gene lost 1 base, with 16 bases spanning the gap. This CDR3 is built from 16 residues. Per germline, CDR1 MNHEY and CDR2 SMNVEV (reference sequence). CDR3 sequence reads: CASTPGVVGNTGELFF. CDR3 nucleotides: TGTGCCAGCACCCCCGGAGTGGTGGGGAACACCGGGGAGCTGTTTTTT.

The chain has TRBV27 and TRBJ1-1, with D unclear. This CDR3 region has 13 residues. V dropped 5 bases and J dropped 0 bases, with 7 bases sitting between them. The germline gives CDR1 MNHEY, CDR2 SMNVEV (reference sequence). The CDR3 loop is CASSNPMNTEAFF. The CDR3 DNA reads TGTGCCAGCAGTAACCCTATGAACACTGAAGCTTTCTTT.

The V gene is TRBV5-4, the J gene TRBJ2-5, with D possibly matching TRBD1 (5 bases). The CDR3 spans 13 residues. CDR1 and CDR2 (germline): SGHNT, YYREEE (reference sequence). V was pared by 3 bases and J by 4 bases, with 10 bases between. In DNA form, the CDR3 reads TGTGCCAGCAGCTATAGGGGTGCAGAGACCCAGTACTTC. Protein sequence: CASSYRGAETQYF.

The CDR3 reads CASSPLTGALSGNTIYF. CDR3 nucleotides: TGTGCCAGCAGCCCACTCACAGGGGCGCTCTCTGGAAACACCATATATTTT. The rearrangement joins TRBV5-5 to TRBJ1-3; TRBD1 matches 7 bases. J was trimmed by 0 bases and V by 4 bases; bases with no gene match: 10. This CDR3 has 17 residues. Germline CDR1 SGHKS, CDR2 YYEKEE (reference sequence). The full variable domain, with the rest looked up from reference TRBV5-5 and TRBJ1-3, is DAGVTQSPTHLIKTRGQQVTLRCSPISGHKSVSWYQQVLGQGPQFIFQYYEKEERGRGNFPDRFSARQFPNYSSELNVNALLLGDSALYLCASSPLTGALSGNTIYFGEGSWLTVV.

The chain links TRBV25-1 to TRBJ2-7; TRBD2 is a possible D gene (7 bases). The CDR3 covers 16 residues. V lost 2 bases and J lost 1, with 15 bases in between. Germline CDR1 and CDR2: MGHDK and SYGVNS. DNA for the CDR3: TGTGCCAGCAGTGAAAGCGGCGGGGGCCGATCCTACGAGCAGTACTTC. Amino acids: CASSESGGGRSYEQYF.

Remarks on this clone: The sample carries other DNA sequences with the same CDR3. V gene TRBV5-4 combines with J gene TRBJ2-2, with 7 bases fitting TRBD1. The CDR3 contains 15 residues. The germline V gene encodes CDR1 SGHNT and CDR2 YYREEE (reference sequence). V dropped 4 bases and J dropped 7; count of bases not matched to a gene: 10. CDR3 coding DNA: TGTGCCAGCAGCCTGGGGACAGTGAGGAACGGGGAGCTGTTTTTT. The encoded protein is CASSLGTVRNGELFF.

The chain has TRBV27 and TRBJ1-1; D is undetermined. Germline V lookup: CDR1 MNHEY, CDR2 SMNVEV (reference sequence). The germline V and J ends were trimmed by 4 bases and 0 bases, with 6 bases remaining between them. This CDR3 has 13 amino acids. The CDR3 nucleotides read TGTGCCAGCAGTTATGGTATGAACACTGAAGCTTTCTTT. Translation gives CASSYGMNTEAFF.

V gene TRBV20-1 combines with J gene TRBJ2-7, with no clear D. The CDR3 runs to 10 residues. CDR1 and CDR2 from the germline V gene are DFQATT and SNEGSKA (reference sequence). The CDR3 sequence is CSPRPGGQYF. In nucleotides, the CDR3 is TGCAGCCCCCGCCCGGGCGGGCAGTACTTC.

The chain is built from TRBV6-6 and TRBJ2-7; 9 bases map to TRBD1. This CDR3 has 13 residues. The ends lost 6 bases at V and 7 bases at J; junction bases unmatched: 7. Germline lookup yields CDR1 MNHNY and CDR2 SVGAGI (reference sequence). Written as DNA, the CDR3 is TGTGCCAGCAGCCAGGGACAGGGCGGAGAGCAGTACGTC. It is translated as CASSQGQGGEQYV.

By share, this clone counts as large (0.1 to 1%). This chain uses TRBV6-1 with TRBJ2-7, with 9 bases matching TRBD2. After removal of 7 bases from V and 5 bases from J, the junction contained 6 bases not matched to a gene. CDR1 is MNHNS, CDR2 SASEGT, per germline. CDR3 length: 13 amino acids. CDR3 loop: CASIGTSLNEQYF. The CDR3 DNA is TGTGCCAGCATCGGGACTAGCCTCAACGAGCAGTACTTC.

The V call is TRBV7-9, the J call TRBJ1-2; D might be TRBD1 (5 bases). CDR1 is SEHNR, CDR2 FQNEAQ, per germline (reference sequence). This CDR3 has 12 amino acids. Trimming stripped 7 bases from V and 5 bases from J, with 11 bases between. CDR3 bases: TGTGCCAGCAAAGGGACGGGTTATGGCTACACCTTC. It specifies CASKGTGYGYTF.

This sequence joins TRBV19 and TRBJ2-1; 7 nucleotides align to TRBD1. The ends lost 7 bases at V and 0 bases at J; junction bases unmatched: 9. Germline CDR1 LNHDA, CDR2 SQIVND (reference sequence). CDR3 size: 16 residues. The CDR3 DNA sequence: TGTGCCAGTACCCCGGTGGGGACAGTCTCCTACAATGAGCAGTTCTTC. Translation gives CASTPVGTVSYNEQFF. Drawing the rest from reference TRBV19 and TRBJ2-1, the complete variable domain is DGGITQSPKYLFRKEGQNVTLSCEQNLNHDAMYWYRQDPGQGLRLIYYSQIVNDFQKGDIAEGYSVSREKKESFPLTVTSAQKNPTAFYLCASTPVGTVSYNEQFFGPGTRLTVL.

The rearrangement links TRBV27 to TRBJ1-3; D is unclear. The germline V gene encodes CDR1 MNHEY and CDR2 SMNVEV (reference sequence). Trimming pared 2 bases from V and 7 bases from J, leaving 12 bases between. The CDR3 covers 14 residues. The CDR3 bases are TGTGCCAGCAGTTTAGATGGTGTCGGGAACACCATATATTTT. As protein: CASSLDGVGNTIYF.

The chain uses TRBV7-9 and TRBJ1-3, with no clear D. This CDR3 spans 14 amino acids. V lost 5 bases and J 2 bases, leaving 10 bases between the germline ends. The V gene's germline CDR1 is SEHNR and CDR2 FQNEAQ (reference sequence). Written as DNA, the CDR3 is TGTGCCAGCAGCCGTGACGGGGCTGGAAACACCATATATTTT. Translation: CASSRDGAGNTIYF.

The chain links TRBV4-1 to TRBJ1-1, with TRBD1 identical over 7 bases. The J segment lost 8 bases and the V segment lost 0 bases, leaving 3 bases of the junction unmatched. This CDR3 comprises 13 residues. Germline V lookup: CDR1 MGHRA, CDR2 YSYEKL. The CDR3 reads CASSQDRGQEAFF. For the CDR3, the DNA is TGCGCCAGCAGCCAAGATCGGGGACAGGAAGCTTTCTTT.

The V call is TRBV2, the J call TRBJ2-7; possibly TRBD1 or TRBD2 for D (5 bases each). Germline V gene lookup returns CDR1 SNHLY and CDR2 FYNNEI. This CDR3 has 16 amino acids. The V gene lost 6 bases and the J gene lost 0 bases, with 18 bases spanning the gap. The CDR3 is CASSLTRDVSSYEQYF. The DNA for the CDR3 is TGTGCCAGCAGCCTCACCCGGGACGTGAGCTCCTACGAGCAGTACTTC. The full variable domain, in which reference TRBV2 and TRBJ2-7 provide the parts outside the CDR3, is EPEVTQTPSHQVTQMGQEVILRCVPISNHLYFYWYRQILGQKVEFLVSFYNNEISEKSEIFDDQFSVERPDGSNFTLKIRSTKLEDSAMYFCASSLTRDVSSYEQYFGPGTRLTVT.

The CDR3, as DNA: TGTGCCAGCACAACATCCCGGCACGCAGATACGCAGTATTTT. Translating it yields CASTTSRHADTQYF. The chain joins TRBV7-2 to TRBJ2-3; D unclear. The CDR3 spans 14 residues. The germline gives CDR1 SGHTA, CDR2 FQGNSA. With 7 bases removed from V and 4 bases from J, the gap between germline ends came to 15 bases.

The J gene is TRBJ2-6, the V gene TRBV18; TRBD2 is a possible D gene (5 bases). CDR1 and CDR2 (germline): KGHSH, LQKENI. V lost 4 bases, J lost 2 bases, and 12 bases lay in between. The CDR3 consists of 16 residues. CDR3 DNA: TGTGCCAGCTCACGGGGAGAAGGGACTGGGGCCAACGTCCTGACTTTC. Encoded protein: CASSRGEGTGANVLTF.

V and J are TRBV7-3 and TRBJ1-3; D is undetermined. V dropped 2 bases and J dropped 0 bases, with 11 bases sitting between them. The CDR3 spans 16 residues. The germline CDR1 and CDR2 sequences are SGHTA and FQGTGA. The CDR3 nucleotides read TGTGCCAGCAGCTTAGCATCCCCGAGCTCTGGAAACACCATATATTTT. This codes for CASSLASPSSGNTIYF.

V is TRBV7-6 and J is TRBJ1-3; possible D gene TRBD1, 5 bases. Germline V gene data show CDR1 as SGHVS and CDR2 as FNYEAQ. The CDR3 totals 15 residues. Trimming took off 5 bases at V and 4 bases at J, with 15 bases between the two ends. The CDR3 spells CASSPRGGEGNTIYF. CDR3 bases: TGTGCCAGCAGCCCCCGGGGGGGAGAGGGAAACACCATATATTTT.

Comment on this clone: One junction end does not reproduce the germline sequence, and a read error may be involved. This same CDR3 is encoded by further DNA sequences in the sample. The chain carries TRBV10-3 and TRBJ1-3; D is unresolved. Germline V gives CDR1 ENHRY, CDR2 SYGVKD. CDR3 length: 16 amino acids. CDR3 loop: CAISLLGLSSGNTIYF. In DNA, the CDR3 is TGCGCCATCAGCCTTTTGGGGTTAAGCTCTGGAAACACCATATATTTT.

This chain uses TRBV18 with TRBJ1-2; 7 bases match TRBD1. The germline CDR1 and CDR2 sequences are KGHSH and LQKENI. The length of the CDR3 is 13 residues. Unmatched junction bases numbered 5, after V lost 5 bases and J lost 5 bases. CDR3 sequence reads: CASSSGQQYGYTF. CDR3 DNA: TGTGCCAGCTCATCGGGACAGCAGTATGGCTACACCTTC.

The chain employs TRBV6-6 and TRBJ1-5; TRBD1 matches at 8 bases. The CDR3 runs to 13 residues. The J segment lost 7 bases and the V segment lost 5 bases, leaving 4 bases of the junction unmatched. Germline V gene lookup returns CDR1 MNHNY and CDR2 SVGAGI (reference sequence). The DNA for the CDR3 is TGTGCCAGCAGTGGACAGGGCGGCCAGCCCCAGCATTTT. This gives the protein CASSGQGGQPQHF.

The J gene is TRBJ1-5, the V gene TRBV5-1; 8 nucleotides match TRBD1. CDR1 and CDR2 (germline): SGHRS, YFSETQ. The CDR3 runs to 14 residues. After removal of 4 bases from V and 6 bases from J, the junction contained 6 bases not matched to a gene. The CDR3, as DNA: TGCGCCAGCAGCCCGGACAGGGAAGGTCAGCCCCAGCATTTT. This encodes CASSPDREGQPQHF.

This chain connects TRBV9 to TRBJ2-2; TRBD2 is a possible D gene (5 bases). The CDR3 spans 14 residues. Germline CDR1 is SGDLS and CDR2 is YYNGEE. The V end lost 4 bases, the J end lost 6 bases, and 13 bases lay between the germline ends. The CDR3 is CASSQDSLPGELFF. CDR3 coding DNA: TGTGCCAGCAGCCAGGACTCCCTCCCCGGGGAGCTGTTTTTT.